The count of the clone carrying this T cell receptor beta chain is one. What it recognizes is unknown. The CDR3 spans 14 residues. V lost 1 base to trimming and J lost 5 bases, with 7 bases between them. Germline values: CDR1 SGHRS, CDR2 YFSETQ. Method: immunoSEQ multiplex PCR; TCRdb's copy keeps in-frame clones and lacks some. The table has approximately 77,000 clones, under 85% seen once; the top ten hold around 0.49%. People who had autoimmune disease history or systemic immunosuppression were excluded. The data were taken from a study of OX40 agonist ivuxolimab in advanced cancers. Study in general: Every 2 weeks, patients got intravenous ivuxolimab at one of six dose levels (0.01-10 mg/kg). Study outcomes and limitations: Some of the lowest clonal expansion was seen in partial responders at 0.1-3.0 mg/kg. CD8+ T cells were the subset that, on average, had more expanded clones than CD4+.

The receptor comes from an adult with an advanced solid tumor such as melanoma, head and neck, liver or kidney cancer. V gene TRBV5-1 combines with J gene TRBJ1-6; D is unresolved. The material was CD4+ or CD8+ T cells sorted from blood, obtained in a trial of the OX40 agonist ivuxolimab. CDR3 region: CASSLIADNSPLHF. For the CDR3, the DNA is TGCGCCAGCAGCTTGATTGCGGATAATTCACCCCTCCACTTT.